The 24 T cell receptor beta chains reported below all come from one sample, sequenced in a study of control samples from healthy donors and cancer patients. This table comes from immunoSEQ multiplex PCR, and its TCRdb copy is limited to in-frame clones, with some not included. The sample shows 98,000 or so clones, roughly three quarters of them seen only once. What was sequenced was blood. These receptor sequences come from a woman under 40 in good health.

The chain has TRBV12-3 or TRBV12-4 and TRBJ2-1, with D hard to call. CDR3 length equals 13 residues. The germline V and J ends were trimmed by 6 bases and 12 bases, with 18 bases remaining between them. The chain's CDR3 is CASSVMWQNVQFF. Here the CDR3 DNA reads TGTGCCAGCAGCGTGATGTGGCAAAACGTGCAGTTCTTC.

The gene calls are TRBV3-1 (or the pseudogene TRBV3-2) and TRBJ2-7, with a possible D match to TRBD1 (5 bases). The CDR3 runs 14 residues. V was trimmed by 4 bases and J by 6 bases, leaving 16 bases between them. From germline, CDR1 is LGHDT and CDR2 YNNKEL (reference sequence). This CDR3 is CASSLGEGQGEQYF. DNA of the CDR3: TGTGCCAGCAGCCTTGGTGAAGGGCAGGGCGAGCAGTACTTC.

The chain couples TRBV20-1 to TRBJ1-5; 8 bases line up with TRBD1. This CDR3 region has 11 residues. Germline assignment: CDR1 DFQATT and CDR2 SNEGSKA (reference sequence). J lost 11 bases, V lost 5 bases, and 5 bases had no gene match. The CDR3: CSAGTQGAQHF. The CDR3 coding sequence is TGCAGTGCTGGTACACAGGGGGCCCAGCATTTT.

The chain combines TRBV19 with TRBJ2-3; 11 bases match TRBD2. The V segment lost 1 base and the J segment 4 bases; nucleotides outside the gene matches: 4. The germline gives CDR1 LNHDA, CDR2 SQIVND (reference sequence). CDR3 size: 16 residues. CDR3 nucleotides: TGTGCCAGTAGTATAGCGAATAGCGGGAGGGCAGATACGCAGTATTTT. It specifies CASSIANSGRADTQYF.

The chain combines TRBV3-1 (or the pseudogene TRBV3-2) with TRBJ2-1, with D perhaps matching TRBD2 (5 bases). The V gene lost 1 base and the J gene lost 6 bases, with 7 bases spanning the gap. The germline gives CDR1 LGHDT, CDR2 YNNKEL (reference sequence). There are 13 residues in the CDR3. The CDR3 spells CASSQVEGNEQFF. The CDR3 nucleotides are TGTGCCAGCAGCCAAGTCGAGGGCAATGAGCAGTTCTTC.

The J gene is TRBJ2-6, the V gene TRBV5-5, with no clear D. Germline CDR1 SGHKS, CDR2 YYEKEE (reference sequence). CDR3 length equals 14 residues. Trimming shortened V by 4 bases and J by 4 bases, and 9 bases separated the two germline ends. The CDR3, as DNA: TGTGCCAGCAGCGGCATGGCCGGGGCCAACGTCCTGACTTTC. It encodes CASSGMAGANVLTF.

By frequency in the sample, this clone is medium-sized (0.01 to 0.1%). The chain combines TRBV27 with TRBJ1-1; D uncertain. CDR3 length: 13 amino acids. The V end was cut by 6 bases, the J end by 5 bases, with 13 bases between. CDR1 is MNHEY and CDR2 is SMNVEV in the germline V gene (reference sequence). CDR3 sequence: CASSLLLGTEAFF. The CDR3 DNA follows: TGTGCCAGCAGCTTACTACTTGGGACTGAAGCTTTCTTT.

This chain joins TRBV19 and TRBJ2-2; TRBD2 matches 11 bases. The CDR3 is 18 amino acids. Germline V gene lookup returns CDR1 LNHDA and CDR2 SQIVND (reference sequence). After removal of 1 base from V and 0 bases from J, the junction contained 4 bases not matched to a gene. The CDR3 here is CASSIGTSGFSNTGELFF. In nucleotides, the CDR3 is TGTGCCAGTAGTATAGGGACTAGCGGGTTTTCGAACACCGGGGAGCTGTTTTTT.

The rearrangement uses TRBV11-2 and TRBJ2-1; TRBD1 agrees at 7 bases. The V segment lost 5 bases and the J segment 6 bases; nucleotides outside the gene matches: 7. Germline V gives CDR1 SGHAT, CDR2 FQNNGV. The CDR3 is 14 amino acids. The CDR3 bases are TGTGCCAGCAGCCAAAGACAGGGACCCAATGAGCAGTTCTTC. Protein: CASSQRQGPNEQFF.

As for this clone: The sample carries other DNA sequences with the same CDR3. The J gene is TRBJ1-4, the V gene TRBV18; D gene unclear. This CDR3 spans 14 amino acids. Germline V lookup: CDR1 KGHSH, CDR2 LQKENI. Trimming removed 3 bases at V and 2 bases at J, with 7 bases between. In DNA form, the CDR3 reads TGTGCCAGCTCACCCGGAGAGACTAATGAAAAACTGTTTTTT. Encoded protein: CASSPGETNEKLFF.

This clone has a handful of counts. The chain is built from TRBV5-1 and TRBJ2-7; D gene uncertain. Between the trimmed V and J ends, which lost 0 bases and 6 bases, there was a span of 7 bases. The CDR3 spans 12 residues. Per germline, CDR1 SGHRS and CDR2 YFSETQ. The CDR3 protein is CASSLEGSEQYF. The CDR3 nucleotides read TGCGCCAGCAGCTTGGAGGGTTCCGAGCAGTACTTC. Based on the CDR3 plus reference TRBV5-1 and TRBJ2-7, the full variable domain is KAGVTQTPRYLIKTRGQQVTLSCSPISGHRSVSWYQQTPGQGLQFLFEYFSETQRNKGNFPGRFSGRQFSNSRSEMNVSTLELGDSALYLCASSLEGSEQYFGPGTRLTVT.

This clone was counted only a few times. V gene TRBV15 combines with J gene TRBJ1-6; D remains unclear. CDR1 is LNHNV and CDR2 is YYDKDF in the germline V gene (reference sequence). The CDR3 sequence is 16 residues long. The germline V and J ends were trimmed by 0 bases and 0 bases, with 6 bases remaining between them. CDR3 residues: CATSRDKSSYNSPLHF. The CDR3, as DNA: TGTGCCACCAGCAGAGATAAAAGCTCCTATAATTCACCCCTCCACTTT.

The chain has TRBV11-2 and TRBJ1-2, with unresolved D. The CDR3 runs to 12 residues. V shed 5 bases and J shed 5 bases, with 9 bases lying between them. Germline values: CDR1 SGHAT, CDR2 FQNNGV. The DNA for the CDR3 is TGTGCCAGCAGCCCCCGAAAATATGGCTACACCTTC. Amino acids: CASSPRKYGYTF. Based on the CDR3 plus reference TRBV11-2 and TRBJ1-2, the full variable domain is EAGVAQSPRYKIIEKRQSVAFWCNPISGHATLYWYQQILGQGPKLLIQFQNNGVVDDSQLPKDRFSAERLKGVDSTLKIQPAKLEDSAVYLCASSPRKYGYTFGSGTRLTVV.

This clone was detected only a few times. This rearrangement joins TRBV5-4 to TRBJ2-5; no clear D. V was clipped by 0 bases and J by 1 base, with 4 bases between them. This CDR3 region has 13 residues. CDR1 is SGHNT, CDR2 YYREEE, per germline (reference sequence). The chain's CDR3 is CASSLGAQETQYF. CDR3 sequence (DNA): TGTGCCAGCAGCTTGGGAGCCCAAGAGACCCAGTACTTC.

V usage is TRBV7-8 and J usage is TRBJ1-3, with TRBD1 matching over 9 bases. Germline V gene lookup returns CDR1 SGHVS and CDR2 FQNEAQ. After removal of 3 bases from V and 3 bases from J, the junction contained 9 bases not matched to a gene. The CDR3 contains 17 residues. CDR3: CASSFYRGPLVGNTIYF. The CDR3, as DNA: TGTGCCAGCAGCTTCTACAGGGGGCCCTTAGTTGGAAACACCATATATTTT.

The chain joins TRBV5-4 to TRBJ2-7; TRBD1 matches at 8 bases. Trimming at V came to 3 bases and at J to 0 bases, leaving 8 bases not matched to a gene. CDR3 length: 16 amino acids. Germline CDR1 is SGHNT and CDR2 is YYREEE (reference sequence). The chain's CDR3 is CASSSSRDRSSYEQYF. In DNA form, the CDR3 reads TGTGCCAGCAGCTCTAGCCGGGACAGGAGCTCCTACGAGCAGTACTTC.

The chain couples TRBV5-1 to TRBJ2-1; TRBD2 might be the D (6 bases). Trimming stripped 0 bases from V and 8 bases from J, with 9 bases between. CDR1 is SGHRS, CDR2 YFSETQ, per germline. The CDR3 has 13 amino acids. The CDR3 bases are TGCGCCAGCAGCTTGGTCGGGGGTCATGAGCAGTTCTTC. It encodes CASSLVGGHEQFF.

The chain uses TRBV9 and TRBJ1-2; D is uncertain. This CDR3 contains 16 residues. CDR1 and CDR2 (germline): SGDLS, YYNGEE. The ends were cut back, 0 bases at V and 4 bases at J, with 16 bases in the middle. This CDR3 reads CASSVDSTLTIYGYTF. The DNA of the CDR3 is TGTGCCAGCAGCGTAGATTCCACCCTTACTATCTATGGCTACACCTTC.

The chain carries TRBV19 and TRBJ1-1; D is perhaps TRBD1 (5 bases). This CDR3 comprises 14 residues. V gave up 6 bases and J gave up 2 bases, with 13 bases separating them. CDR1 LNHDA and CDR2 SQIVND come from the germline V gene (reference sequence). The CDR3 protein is CASRTGTGNTEAFF. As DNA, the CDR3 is TGTGCCAGTAGGACCGGAACAGGCAACACTGAAGCTTTCTTT.

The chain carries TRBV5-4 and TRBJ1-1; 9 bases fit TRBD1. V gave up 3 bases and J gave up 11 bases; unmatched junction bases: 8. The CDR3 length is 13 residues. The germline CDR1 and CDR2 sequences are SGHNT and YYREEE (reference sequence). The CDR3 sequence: CASSSGQGIGAFF. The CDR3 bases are TGTGCCAGCAGCTCTGGACAGGGGATCGGGGCTTTCTTT.

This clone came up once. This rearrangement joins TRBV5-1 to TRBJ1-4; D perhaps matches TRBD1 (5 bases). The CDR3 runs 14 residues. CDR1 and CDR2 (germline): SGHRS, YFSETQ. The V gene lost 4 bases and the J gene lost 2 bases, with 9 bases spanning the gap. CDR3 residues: CASSPGDTNEKLFF. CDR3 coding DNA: TGCGCCAGCAGCCCGGGGGATACTAATGAAAAACTGTTTTTT.

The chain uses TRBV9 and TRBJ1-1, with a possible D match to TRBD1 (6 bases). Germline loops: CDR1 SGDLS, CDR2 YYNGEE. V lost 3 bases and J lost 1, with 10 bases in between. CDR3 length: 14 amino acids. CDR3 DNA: TGTGCCAGCAGCGGGACAGTTACGAACACTGAAGCTTTCTTT. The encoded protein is CASSGTVTNTEAFF.

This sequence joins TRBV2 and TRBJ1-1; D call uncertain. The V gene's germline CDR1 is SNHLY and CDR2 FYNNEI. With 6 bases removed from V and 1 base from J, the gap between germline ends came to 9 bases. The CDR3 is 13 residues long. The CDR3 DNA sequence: TGTGCCAGCAGGAGGGTGTGGAACACTGAAGCTTTCTTT. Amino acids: CASRRVWNTEAFF. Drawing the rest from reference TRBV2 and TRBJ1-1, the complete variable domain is EPEVTQTPSHQVTQMGQEVILRCVPISNHLYFYWYRQILGQKVEFLVSFYNNEISEKSEIFDDQFSVERPDGSNFTLKIRSTKLEDSAMYFCASRRVWNTEAFFGQGTRLTVV.

CDR3 DNA: TGTGCCAGCAGCTTAGCCAGGGGGCCTCAAGAGACCCAGTACTTC. It translates to CASSLARGPQETQYF. The chain has TRBV7-2 and TRBJ2-5, with TRBD1 matching over 8 bases. In germline, CDR1 is SGHTA, CDR2 FQGNSA. The V segment lost 0 bases and the J segment 2 bases; nucleotides outside the gene matches: 2. The CDR3 is 15 amino acids.